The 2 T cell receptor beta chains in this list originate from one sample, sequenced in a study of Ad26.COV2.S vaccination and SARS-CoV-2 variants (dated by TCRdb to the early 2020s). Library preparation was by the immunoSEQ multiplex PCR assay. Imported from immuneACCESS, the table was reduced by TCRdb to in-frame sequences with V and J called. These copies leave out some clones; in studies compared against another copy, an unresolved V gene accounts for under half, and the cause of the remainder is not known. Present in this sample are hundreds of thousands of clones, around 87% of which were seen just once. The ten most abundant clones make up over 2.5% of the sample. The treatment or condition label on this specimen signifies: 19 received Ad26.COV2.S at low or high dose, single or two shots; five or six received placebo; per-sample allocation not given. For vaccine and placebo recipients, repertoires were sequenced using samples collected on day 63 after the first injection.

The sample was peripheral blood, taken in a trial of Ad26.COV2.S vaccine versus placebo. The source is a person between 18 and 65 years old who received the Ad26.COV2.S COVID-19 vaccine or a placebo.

The CDR3 DNA sequence: TGTGCCATCAGGGGACAGGGGCACTACAATGAGCAGTTCTTC. Amino acids: CAIRGQGHYNEQFF. The chain recombines TRBV10-3 with TRBJ2-1; TRBD1 aligns across 10 bases. The germline gives CDR1 ENHRY, CDR2 SYGVKD. With V trimmed by 6 bases and J by 3 bases, 2 bases remained unmatched. The CDR3 runs 14 residues.

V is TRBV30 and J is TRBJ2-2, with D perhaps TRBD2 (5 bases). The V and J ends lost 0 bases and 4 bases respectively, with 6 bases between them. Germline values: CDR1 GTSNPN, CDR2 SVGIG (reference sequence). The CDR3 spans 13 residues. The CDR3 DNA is TGTGCCTGGAGTGTAACTAGCACCGGGGAGCTGTTTTTT. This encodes CAWSVTSTGELFF.